Detailed here is one TCR beta chain. This sample stems from a study of shared clonotypes between healthy human individuals. The assay was immunoSEQ multiplex PCR, and TCRdb's table has in-frame clones only and misses some. This table holds around 700,000 clones, about two thirds found once. This clonotype was obtained from a woman aged 25 to 39 in good health. The specimen was memory CD4+ T cells sorted from blood. Noted subset: CD45RA-negative fraction.

In DNA form, the CDR3 reads TGCGCCAGCAGTCGTTGGGACGGTCAAAATCAGCCCCAGCATTTT. Its translation is CASSRWDGQNQPQHF. The chain combines TRBV23-1 with TRBJ1-5; a possible D gene is TRBD1 (5 bases). TRBV23-1 has ORF status, its function being uncertain. Trimming left V 4 bases short and J 4 bases short, with 14 bases between. CDR3 length: 15 amino acids.